This T cell receptor beta chain was sequenced for a study of vaccination and CD4 T cells after COVID-19. Study summary: Researchers treated cells with overlapping spike peptides taken from SARS-CoV-2, HCoV-NL63, HCoV-OC43 and HCoV-229E. Control cultures received a CEFX pool, an HIV-1 Nef pool, or no peptide. Findings and caveats of the study: Clonotypes reactive to SARS-CoV-2 had a median that went up from 21 to 38, but not significantly.

Stated treatment: approximately 11-day PBMC culture with coronavirus spike peptide pools or control peptides (ViraFEST assay). Expansion of antigen-specific T cells with peptide pools by ViraFEST preceded sequencing of TCRs. This CDR3 region has 12 residues. The V and J ends lost 2 bases and 15 bases respectively, with 14 bases between them. Germline V lookup: CDR1 SGHVS, CDR2 FQNEAQ. Sequenced with the Oncomine TCR Beta short-read assay was DNA taken from cultured CD4+ T cells. Via MiXCR, TCRdb re-called the PCR reads, giving one row per CDR3 protein. The sample contains approximately 5,000 distinct CDR3 sequences, about 32% of which appear only once. As to this clonotype: The antigen is undetermined.

The chain uses TRBV7-8 and TRBJ2-1, with D perhaps TRBD1 or TRBD2 (5 bases each). The sample consisted of CD4+ T cells from blood, cultured in vitro, taken after SARS-CoV-2 vaccination. This TCR derives from a human donor who had recovered from COVID-19. The CDR3 sequence is CASSLMGTSLFF. CDR3 sequence (DNA): TGTGCCAGCAGCTTAATGGGGACGTCTTTGTTCTTC.